This T cell receptor (beta chain) was profiled in a study of blood T cells in healthy people across ages. General study results and limits: Higher diversity, along with more naive CD4+ cells, distinguished long-lived donors from aged donors.

This CDR3 region has 15 residues. CDR1 and CDR2 (germline): MDHEN, SYDVKM. J lost 5 bases, V lost 6 bases, and 12 bases had no gene match. Of note for this clonotype: The antigen remains unidentified.

The second PCR ran roughly 6 to 11 cycles with a sample-barcoded 5' primer and J-beta primers. TCRdb re-analysed the 5' RACE reads in MiXCR, keeping a single row per CDR3 protein. The table lists 650,000 to 1,000,000 distinct CDR3 sequences, less than 60% of them singletons, with 15% to 20% in the top ten. The receptor was isolated from an elderly man in good health. Input material: blood. The chain recombines TRBV28 with TRBJ2-5; the match to TRBD2 covers 7 bases. Here the CDR3 reads CASSLPGGKRETQYF. The CDR3 nucleotides read TGTGCCAGCAGCCTCCCCGGGGGGAAACGGGAGACCCAGTACTTC.